Each of the 27 T cell receptor beta chains below was sequenced from the same sample in a study of blood T cell repertoires in COVID-19. Clones were sequenced by immunoSEQ multiplex PCR, and TCRdb holds only the in-frame ones, with some missing. The sample records about 210,000 clones, approximately 82% being singletons. The specimen sequenced was peripheral blood. These receptors were taken from a woman aged 45-59 years with acute or convalescent COVID-19.

The genes are TRBV23-1 and TRBJ1-1; the match to TRBD1 covers 7 bases. TRBV23-1 is flagged as an ORF with uncertain function. Trimming removed 2 bases from V and 3 bases from J; junction bases left unmatched: 6. This CDR3 is 15 amino acids long. CDR3 sequence reads: CASSQPDREDTEAFF. Here the CDR3 DNA reads TGCGCCAGCAGTCAACCCGACAGGGAGGACACTGAAGCTTTCTTT.

V and J are TRBV3-1 (or the pseudogene TRBV3-2) and TRBJ2-2; 7 bases line up with TRBD1. Looked up from germline, CDR1 is LGHDT and CDR2 is YNNKEL (reference sequence). Germline trimming cut 4 bases from V and 5 bases from J; bases unmatched to any gene: 4. The CDR3 length is 14 residues. This chain's CDR3 is CASSLNRGTGELFF. CDR3 nucleotide sequence: TGTGCCAGCAGCCTAAACAGGGGAACCGGGGAGCTGTTTTTT.

The chain uses TRBV24-1 and TRBJ1-2; 7 bases map to TRBD1. The V and J ends lost 2 bases and 5 bases, in that order; junction bases with no gene match: 13. There are 17 residues in the CDR3. Germline CDR1 reads KGHDR; CDR2 reads SFDVKD. CDR3 DNA sequence: TGTGCCACCAGTGATTCCGACTCCGGGACAGCTTCATATGGCTACACCTTC. It encodes CATSDSDSGTASYGYTF.

This clone was found once. This sequence joins TRBV10-2 and TRBJ2-1, with 9 positions matching TRBD2. The CDR3 runs 14 residues. The germline V gene encodes CDR1 WSHSY and CDR2 SAAADI. The V segment lost 7 bases and the J segment 8 bases; nucleotides outside the gene matches: 9. CDR3 sequence (DNA): TGCGCCAGCACAGATAGCGGGAGAGTTCATGAGCAGTTCTTC. Protein sequence: CASTDSGRVHEQFF.

This chain uses TRBV24-1 with TRBJ2-1; 8 bases line up with TRBD1. The J segment lost 0 bases and the V segment lost 4 bases, leaving 4 bases of the junction unmatched. There are 16 residues in the CDR3. Looked up from germline, CDR1 is KGHDR and CDR2 is SFDVKD. CDR3 nucleotides: TGTGCCACCAGTGACCCGGGACAGGACTCCTACAATGAGCAGTTCTTC. Protein product: CATSDPGQDSYNEQFF.

The rearrangement joins TRBV11-2 to TRBJ2-3; maybe TRBD2 (6 bases). Germline loops: CDR1 SGHAT, CDR2 FQNNGV. V was pared by 2 bases and J by 3 bases, with 12 bases between. The CDR3 is 15 residues long. The CDR3 spells CASSLIGGKTDTQYF. Here the CDR3 DNA reads TGTGCCAGCAGCTTAATCGGGGGTAAAACAGATACGCAGTATTTT. Combining the CDR3 with reference TRBV11-2 and TRBJ2-3 gives the whole variable domain EAGVAQSPRYKIIEKRQSVAFWCNPISGHATLYWYQQILGQGPKLLIQFQNNGVVDDSQLPKDRFSAERLKGVDSTLKIQPAKLEDSAVYLCASSLIGGKTDTQYFGPGTRLTVL.

The V gene is TRBV25-1, the J gene TRBJ2-3, with TRBD1 identical over 9 bases. Germline V lookup: CDR1 MGHDK, CDR2 SYGVNS. J was trimmed by 2 bases and V by 5 bases; bases with no gene match: 8. The CDR3 spans 16 residues. The CDR3 DNA sequence: TGTGCCAGCAGTTTACAGGGGGCCGGGGCCACAGATACGCAGTATTTT. Translation: CASSLQGAGATDTQYF.

The J gene is TRBJ2-3, the V gene TRBV7-9; TRBD2 is a possible D gene (6 bases). V lost 7 bases, J lost 0 bases, and 11 bases lay in between. Per germline, CDR1 SEHNR and CDR2 FQNEAQ (reference sequence). CDR3 length: 14 amino acids. CDR3 sequence (DNA): TGTGCCAGCACCCTTGGGACTAGCACAGATACGCAGTATTTT. The encoded protein is CASTLGTSTDTQYF.

The rearrangement uses TRBV24-1 and TRBJ1-3, with D possibly TRBD1 on 6 matching bases. The germline gives CDR1 KGHDR, CDR2 SFDVKD. V lost 3 bases, J lost 0 bases, and 17 bases lay in between. The CDR3 covers 18 residues. CDR3 nucleotide sequence: TGTGCCACCAGTGATATGTCGAGAAGGGGGAGCTCTGGAAACACCATATATTTT. This gives the protein CATSDMSRRGSSGNTIYF.

The V call is TRBV3-1 (or the pseudogene TRBV3-2), the J call TRBJ2-1; TRBD2 matches at 11 bases. This CDR3 region has 16 residues. The ends lost 5 bases at V and 9 bases at J; junction bases unmatched: 12. Germline V gene sequence: CDR1 LGHDT, CDR2 YNNKEL (reference sequence). The CDR3: CASSARSGRGVGEQFF. Here the CDR3 DNA reads TGTGCCAGCAGCGCCCGTAGCGGGAGGGGAGTCGGTGAGCAGTTCTTC.

The genes are TRBV20-1 and TRBJ2-1, with 9 bases fitting TRBD2. Per the germline V gene, CDR1 is DFQATT and CDR2 is SNEGSKA (reference sequence). This CDR3 region has 15 residues. V lost 3 bases, J lost 10 bases, and 13 bases stayed unmatched. CDR3 sequence: CSASAELAGAAEQFF. Written as DNA, the CDR3 is TGCAGTGCTAGTGCGGAACTAGCGGGTGCGGCCGAGCAGTTCTTC.

This chain connects TRBV28 to TRBJ1-2; D is uncertain. The CDR3 is made up of 12 amino acids. V was cut by 4 bases and J by 8 bases, with 11 bases left in between. CDR1 is MDHEN, CDR2 SYDVKM, per germline. In DNA form, the CDR3 reads TGTGCCAGCAGTTCGAGGCTTGGGGGCTACACCTTC. Protein: CASSSRLGGYTF.

The genes are TRBV5-1 and TRBJ1-2; D may be TRBD1 (6 bases). Germline V gene data show CDR1 as SGHRS and CDR2 as YFSETQ. The CDR3 is 14 residues long. V was trimmed by 4 bases and J by 5 bases, leaving 15 bases between them. CDR3 bases: TGCGCCAGCAGCACCGCGGGGGGGCCATATGGCTACACCTTC. It translates to CASSTAGGPYGYTF.

The gene calls are TRBV3-1 (or the pseudogene TRBV3-2) and TRBJ2-3; TRBD2 agrees at 14 bases. With 1 base clipped from V and 4 bases from J, the junction kept 4 bases outside the gene matches. From germline, CDR1 is LGHDT and CDR2 YNNKEL (reference sequence). CDR3 length: 17 amino acids. The CDR3 DNA sequence: TGTGCCAGCAGCCAAGGACCGGGACTAGCGGGAGCAGATACGCAGTATTTT. Translation gives CASSQGPGLAGADTQYF.

This clone was picked up a small number of times. The CDR3 here is CASTQTSWNSPLHF. The DNA of the CDR3 is TGTGCCAGTACTCAGACTAGTTGGAATTCACCCCTCCACTTT. The rearrangement uses TRBV19 and TRBJ1-6; no firm D call. V was pared by 7 bases and J by 7 bases, with 14 bases between. This CDR3 spans 14 amino acids. The germline CDR1 and CDR2 sequences are LNHDA and SQIVND (reference sequence).

J is TRBJ2-4 and V is TRBV24-1, with D maybe TRBD2 (5 bases). CDR3 size: 12 residues. The V end lost 8 bases, the J end lost 7 bases, and 11 bases lay between the germline ends. The V gene's germline CDR1 is KGHDR and CDR2 SFDVKD. For the CDR3, the DNA is TGTGCCACCATAACGGAGGTGAACATTCAGTACTTC. Encoded protein: CATITEVNIQYF.

J is TRBJ2-7 and V is TRBV28, with TRBD2 identical over 8 bases. CDR1 and CDR2 from the germline V gene are MDHEN and SYDVKM. The V segment lost 2 bases and the J segment 4 bases; nucleotides outside the gene matches: 4. The CDR3 covers 14 residues. The CDR3 loop reads CASSLSGSPYEQYF. The CDR3 coding sequence is TGTGCCAGCAGTTTAAGCGGGAGTCCGTACGAGCAGTACTTC.

This chain joins TRBV6-6 and TRBJ2-1; 9 bases line up with TRBD1. There are 19 residues in the CDR3. After removal of 5 bases from V and 7 bases from J, the junction contained 21 bases not matched to a gene. The germline CDR1 and CDR2 sequences are MNHNY and SVGAGI (reference sequence). CDR3 amino acids: CASSPLGTGSLFGTNEQFF. In DNA form, the CDR3 reads TGTGCCAGCAGTCCCCTTGGGACAGGGAGTTTATTCGGTACGAATGAGCAGTTCTTC.

The V gene is TRBV9, the J gene TRBJ2-2, with D possibly TRBD2 on 5 matching bases. The germline CDR1 and CDR2 sequences are SGDLS and YYNGEE. V lost 1 base and J lost 0, with 10 bases in between. The CDR3 is made up of 16 amino acids. CDR3 loop: CASSVSAAPNTGELFF. In DNA, the CDR3 is TGTGCCAGCAGCGTATCAGCGGCCCCGAACACCGGGGAGCTGTTTTTT.

In its sample, this clone was seen once. V gene TRBV6-4 combines with J gene TRBJ1-1; perhaps TRBD1 as D (5 bases). Per germline, CDR1 MRHNA and CDR2 SNTAGT. V was clipped by 4 bases and J by 4 bases, with 10 bases between them. CDR3 length: 13 amino acids. As DNA, the CDR3 is TGTGCCAGCAGTGCAGGGTACGGCACTGAAGCTTTCTTT. Its translation: CASSAGYGTEAFF.

This chain links TRBV7-6 with TRBJ2-5; 8 nucleotides align to TRBD2. The germline gives CDR1 SGHVS, CDR2 FNYEAQ. The V gene end was trimmed by 5 bases and the J gene end by 5 bases; junction bases not matched to a gene: 7. CDR3 length: 14 amino acids. The DNA for the CDR3 is TGTGCCAGCAGCAACCGACGGGAGGGGGAGACCCAGTACTTC. Amino acids: CASSNRREGETQYF.

V is TRBV19 and J is TRBJ2-2; 9 bases align to TRBD2. The CDR3 length is 15 residues. Germline trimming cut 2 bases from V and 5 bases from J; bases unmatched to any gene: 3. Germline V gene lookup returns CDR1 LNHDA and CDR2 SQIVND (reference sequence). The CDR3, as DNA: TGTGCCAGTAGTATAATAGCGGGAGAAACCGGGGAGCTGTTTTTT. It translates to CASSIIAGETGELFF.

The rearrangement joins TRBV4-1 to TRBJ2-2, with a weak D call TRBD2 (6 bases). Trimming stripped 1 base from V and 7 bases from J, with 16 bases between. Looked up from germline, CDR1 is MGHRA and CDR2 is YSYEKL. The CDR3 has 16 amino acids. CDR3 amino acids: CASSQGGLRGVGELFF. Written as DNA, the CDR3 is TGCGCCAGCAGCCAAGGGGGACTGAGGGGTGTCGGGGAGCTGTTTTTT.

This chain links TRBV6-5 with TRBJ1-2; D is possibly TRBD1 (5 bases). Per germline, CDR1 MNHEY and CDR2 SVGAGI. The CDR3 extends over 15 amino acids. Trimming left V 2 bases short and J 6 bases short, with 16 bases between. The CDR3 region is CASSYDQGEEDGYTF. The CDR3 bases are TGTGCCAGCAGTTACGACCAGGGTGAAGAGGATGGCTACACCTTC.

This rearrangement joins TRBV27 to TRBJ2-7; TRBD1 agrees at 9 bases. The V gene's germline CDR1 is MNHEY and CDR2 SMNVEV (reference sequence). V shed 5 bases and J 2 bases; nucleotides not matched to a gene: 7. This CDR3 has 15 amino acids. CDR3 sequence: CASSPGTGRTYEQYF. The CDR3 DNA reads as TGTGCCAGCAGTCCAGGGACAGGGCGTACCTACGAGCAGTACTTC.

The gene calls are TRBV7-9 and TRBJ2-7; 10 bases agree with TRBD2. CDR1 is SEHNR, CDR2 FQNEAQ, per germline (reference sequence). The V and J ends lost 5 bases and 3 bases, in that order; junction bases with no gene match: 16. CDR3 length: 18 residues. The CDR3 DNA sequence: TGTGCCAGCAGCCCGGCGAGACTAGCGGGCCGAGAGATCTACGAGCAGTACTTC. Translated: CASSPARLAGREIYEQYF. Combining the CDR3 with reference TRBV7-9 and TRBJ2-7 gives the whole variable domain DTGVSQNPRHKITKRGQNVTFRCDPISEHNRLYWYRQTLGQGPEFLTYFQNEAQLEKSRLLSDRFSAERPKGSFSTLEIQRTEQGDSAMYLCASSPARLAGREIYEQYFGPGTRLTVT.

V and J are TRBV6-1 and TRBJ2-7; D is perhaps TRBD2 (5 bases). The V end was cut by 3 bases, the J end by 1 base, with 16 bases between. Germline CDR1 and CDR2: MNHNS and SASEGT. This CDR3 has 16 residues. The CDR3 reads CASSDPGPSGSYEQYF. CDR3 DNA sequence: TGTGCCAGCAGTGACCCAGGCCCCTCGGGATCCTACGAGCAGTACTTC.